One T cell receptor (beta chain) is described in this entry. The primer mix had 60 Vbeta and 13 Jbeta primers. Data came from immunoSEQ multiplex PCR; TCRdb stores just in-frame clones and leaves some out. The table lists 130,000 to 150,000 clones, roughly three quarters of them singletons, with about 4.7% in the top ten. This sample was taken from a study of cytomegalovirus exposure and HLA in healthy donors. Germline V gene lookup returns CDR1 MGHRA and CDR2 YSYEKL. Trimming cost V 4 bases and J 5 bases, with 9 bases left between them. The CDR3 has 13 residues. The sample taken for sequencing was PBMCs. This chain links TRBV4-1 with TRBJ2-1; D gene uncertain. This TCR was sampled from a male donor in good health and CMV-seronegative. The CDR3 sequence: CASSLRSDNEQFF. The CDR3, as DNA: TGCGCCAGCAGCCTCCGGTCCGACAATGAGCAGTTCTTC.